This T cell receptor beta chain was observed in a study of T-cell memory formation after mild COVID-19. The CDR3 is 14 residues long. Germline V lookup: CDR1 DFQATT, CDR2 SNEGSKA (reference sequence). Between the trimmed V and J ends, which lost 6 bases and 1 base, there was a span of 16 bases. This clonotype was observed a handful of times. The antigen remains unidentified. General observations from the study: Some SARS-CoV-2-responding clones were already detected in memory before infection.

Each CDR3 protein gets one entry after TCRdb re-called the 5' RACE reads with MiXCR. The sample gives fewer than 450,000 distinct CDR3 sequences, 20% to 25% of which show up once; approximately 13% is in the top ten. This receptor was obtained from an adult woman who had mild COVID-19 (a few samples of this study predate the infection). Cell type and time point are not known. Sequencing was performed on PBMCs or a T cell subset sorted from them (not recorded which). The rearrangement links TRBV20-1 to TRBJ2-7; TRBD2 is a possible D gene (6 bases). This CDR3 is CSAIGRSLSYEQYF. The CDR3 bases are TGCAGTGCAATAGGGAGGTCTCTATCCTACGAGCAGTACTTC.